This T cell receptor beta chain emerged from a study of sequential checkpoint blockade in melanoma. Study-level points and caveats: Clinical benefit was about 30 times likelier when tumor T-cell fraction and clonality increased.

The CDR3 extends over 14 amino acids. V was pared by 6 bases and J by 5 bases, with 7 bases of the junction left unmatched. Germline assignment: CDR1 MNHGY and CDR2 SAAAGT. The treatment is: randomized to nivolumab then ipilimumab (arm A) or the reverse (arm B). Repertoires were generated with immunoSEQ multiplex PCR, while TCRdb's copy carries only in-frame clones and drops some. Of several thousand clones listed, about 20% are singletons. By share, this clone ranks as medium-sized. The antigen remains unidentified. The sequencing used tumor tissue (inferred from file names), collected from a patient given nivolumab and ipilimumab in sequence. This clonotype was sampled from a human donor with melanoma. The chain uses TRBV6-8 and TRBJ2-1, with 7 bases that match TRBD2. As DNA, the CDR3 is TGTGCCAGCAGGGGCGGGGGAGTTAACAATGAGCAGTTCTTC. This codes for CASRGGGVNNEQFF.